This T cell receptor beta chain was recovered during a study of human T cells and chemical hapten exposure. One entry per CDR3 protein results from TCRdb running MiXCR on the RACE reads. The sample has 370,000 or so distinct CDR3 sequences, roughly 4.8% seen once. Specified time point: patch test 1, 2 weeks after DPC sensitization. Treatment specified: therapeutic diphenylcyclopropenone sensitization with weekly scalp DPC. Total RNA was isolated from whole blood that had not been fractionated. Germline CDR1 and CDR2: SQVTM and ANQGSEA. V dropped 7 bases and J dropped 3 bases, with 15 bases sitting between them. The CDR3 consists of 13 residues.

The sequence came from a woman aged 45-65 years with alopecia areata. Some clones in this sample may be carry-over from other donors' samples. The sequencing used whole blood, collected in connection with sensitization to the hapten diphenylcyclopropenone (DPC). This rearrangement joins TRBV29-1 to TRBJ1-1; D might be TRBD1 (5 bases). CDR3 DNA: TGCAGCGGTGGAAGGATGGGGGACACTGAAGCTTTCTTT. Protein sequence: CSGGRMGDTEAFF.